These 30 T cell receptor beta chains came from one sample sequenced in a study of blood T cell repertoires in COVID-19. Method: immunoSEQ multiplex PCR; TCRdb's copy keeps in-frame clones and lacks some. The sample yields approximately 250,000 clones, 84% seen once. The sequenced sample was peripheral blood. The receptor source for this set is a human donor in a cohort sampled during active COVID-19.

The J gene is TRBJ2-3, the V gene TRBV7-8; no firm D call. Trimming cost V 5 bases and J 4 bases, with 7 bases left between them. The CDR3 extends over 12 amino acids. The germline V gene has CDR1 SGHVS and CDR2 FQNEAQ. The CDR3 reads CASSRSADTQYF. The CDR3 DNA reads TGTGCCAGCAGCCGTAGTGCAGATACGCAGTATTTT.

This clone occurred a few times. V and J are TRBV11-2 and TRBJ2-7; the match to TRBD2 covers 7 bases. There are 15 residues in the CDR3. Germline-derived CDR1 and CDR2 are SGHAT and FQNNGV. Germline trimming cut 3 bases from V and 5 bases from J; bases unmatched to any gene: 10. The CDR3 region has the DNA TGTGCCAGCAGCTTGTACCGGGGGGAGCGGCACGAGCAGTACTTC. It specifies CASSLYRGERHEQYF.

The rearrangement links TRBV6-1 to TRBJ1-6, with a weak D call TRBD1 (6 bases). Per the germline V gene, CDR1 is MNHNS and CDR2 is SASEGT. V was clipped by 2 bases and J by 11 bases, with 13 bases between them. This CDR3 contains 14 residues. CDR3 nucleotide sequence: TGTGCCAGCAGTGAACTAGGGGGACCGACACCCCTCCACTTT. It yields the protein CASSELGGPTPLHF.

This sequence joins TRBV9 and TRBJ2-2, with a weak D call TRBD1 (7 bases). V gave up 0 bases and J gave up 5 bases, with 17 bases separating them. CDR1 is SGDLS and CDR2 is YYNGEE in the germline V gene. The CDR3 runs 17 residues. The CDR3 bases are TGTGCCAGCAGCGTAGAGGGGCAGGGGGGACAGACCGGGGAGCTGTTTTTT. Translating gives CASSVEGQGGQTGELFF.

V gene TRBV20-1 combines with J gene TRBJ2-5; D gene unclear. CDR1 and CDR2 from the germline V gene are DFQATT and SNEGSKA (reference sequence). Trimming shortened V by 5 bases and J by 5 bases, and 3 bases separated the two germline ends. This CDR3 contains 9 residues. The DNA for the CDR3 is TGCAGTGCTGCGGAGACCCAGTACTTC. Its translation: CSAAETQYF.

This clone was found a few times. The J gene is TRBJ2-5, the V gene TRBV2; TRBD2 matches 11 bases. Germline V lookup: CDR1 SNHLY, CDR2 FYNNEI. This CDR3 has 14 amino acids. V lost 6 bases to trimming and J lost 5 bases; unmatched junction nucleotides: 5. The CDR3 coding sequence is TGTGCCAGCAGCCTGAGACTAGCGGGGGAGACCCAGTACTTC. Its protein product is CASSLRLAGETQYF.

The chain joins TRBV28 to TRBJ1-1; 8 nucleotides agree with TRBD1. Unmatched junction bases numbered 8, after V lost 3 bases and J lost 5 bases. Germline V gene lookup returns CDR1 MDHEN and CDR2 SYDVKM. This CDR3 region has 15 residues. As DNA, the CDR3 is TGTGCCAGCAGTTTGTCGCAGGGGGCGCGTACTGAAGCTTTCTTT. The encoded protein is CASSLSQGARTEAFF. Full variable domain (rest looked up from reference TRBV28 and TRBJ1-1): DVKVTQSSRYLVKRTGEKVFLECVQDMDHENMFWYRQDPGLGLRLIYFSYDVKMKEKGDIPEGYSVSREKKERFSLILESASTNQTSMYLCASSLSQGARTEAFFGQGTRLTVV.

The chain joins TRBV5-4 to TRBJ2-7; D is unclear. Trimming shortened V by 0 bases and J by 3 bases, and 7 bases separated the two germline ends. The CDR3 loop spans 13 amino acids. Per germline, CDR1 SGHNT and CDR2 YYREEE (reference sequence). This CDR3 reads CASSLDPGYEQYF. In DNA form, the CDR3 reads TGTGCCAGCAGCTTGGACCCAGGCTACGAGCAGTACTTC.

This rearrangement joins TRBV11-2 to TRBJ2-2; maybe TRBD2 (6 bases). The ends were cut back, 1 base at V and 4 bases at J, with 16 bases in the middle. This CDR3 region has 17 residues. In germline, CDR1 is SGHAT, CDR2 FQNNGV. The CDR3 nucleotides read TGTGCCAGCAGCTTAGCAACCGGGACTGTGACCACCGGGGAGCTGTTTTTT. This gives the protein CASSLATGTVTTGELFF. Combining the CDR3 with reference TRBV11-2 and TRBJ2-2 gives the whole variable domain EAGVAQSPRYKIIEKRQSVAFWCNPISGHATLYWYQQILGQGPKLLIQFQNNGVVDDSQLPKDRFSAERLKGVDSTLKIQPAKLEDSAVYLCASSLATGTVTTGELFFGEGSRLTVL.

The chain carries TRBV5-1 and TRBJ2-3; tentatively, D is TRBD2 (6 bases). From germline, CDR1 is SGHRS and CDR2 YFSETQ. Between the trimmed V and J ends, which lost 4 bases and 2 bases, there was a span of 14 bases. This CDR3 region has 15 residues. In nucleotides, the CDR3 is TGCGCCAGCAGCCAAGGGCGGGGCTTCACAGATACGCAGTATTTT. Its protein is CASSQGRGFTDTQYF.

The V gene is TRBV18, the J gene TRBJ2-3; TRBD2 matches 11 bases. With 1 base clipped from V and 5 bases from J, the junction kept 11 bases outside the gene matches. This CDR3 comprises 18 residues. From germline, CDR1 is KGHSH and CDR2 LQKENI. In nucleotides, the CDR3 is TGTGCCAGCTCACCACTCCTAAAACTAGCGGGAGTAAGAGATACGCAGTATTTT. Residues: CASSPLLKLAGVRDTQYF.

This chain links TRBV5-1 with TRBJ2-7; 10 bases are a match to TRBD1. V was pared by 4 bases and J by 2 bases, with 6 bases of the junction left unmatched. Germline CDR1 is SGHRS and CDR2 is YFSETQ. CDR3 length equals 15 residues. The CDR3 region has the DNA TGCGCCAGCAGCCCGGGGACAGGGGCCCCCTACGAGCAGTACTTC. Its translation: CASSPGTGAPYEQYF. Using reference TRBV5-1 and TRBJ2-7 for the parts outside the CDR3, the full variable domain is KAGVTQTPRYLIKTRGQQVTLSCSPISGHRSVSWYQQTPGQGLQFLFEYFSETQRNKGNFPGRFSGRQFSNSRSEMNVSTLELGDSALYLCASSPGTGAPYEQYFGPGTRLTVT.

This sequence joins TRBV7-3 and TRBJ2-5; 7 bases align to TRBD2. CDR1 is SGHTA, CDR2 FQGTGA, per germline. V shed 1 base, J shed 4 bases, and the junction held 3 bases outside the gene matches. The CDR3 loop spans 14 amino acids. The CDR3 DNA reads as TGTGCCAGCAGCTTAAGCGGGAGAGCAGAGACCCAGTACTTC. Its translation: CASSLSGRAETQYF.

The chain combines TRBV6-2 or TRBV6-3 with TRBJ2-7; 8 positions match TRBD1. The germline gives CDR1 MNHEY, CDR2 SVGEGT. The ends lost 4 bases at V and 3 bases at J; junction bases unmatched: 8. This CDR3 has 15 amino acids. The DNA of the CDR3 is TGTGCCAGCAGTTGGGACAGGAACTCGGTCTACGAGCAGTACTTC. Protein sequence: CASSWDRNSVYEQYF.

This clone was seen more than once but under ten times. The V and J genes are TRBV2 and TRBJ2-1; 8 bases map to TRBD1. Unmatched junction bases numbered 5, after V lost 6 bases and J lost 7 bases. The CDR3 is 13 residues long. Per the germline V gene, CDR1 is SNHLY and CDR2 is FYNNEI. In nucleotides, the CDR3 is TGTGCCAGCAGGGTTAACAGGGGGAATGAGCAGTTCTTC. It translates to CASRVNRGNEQFF.

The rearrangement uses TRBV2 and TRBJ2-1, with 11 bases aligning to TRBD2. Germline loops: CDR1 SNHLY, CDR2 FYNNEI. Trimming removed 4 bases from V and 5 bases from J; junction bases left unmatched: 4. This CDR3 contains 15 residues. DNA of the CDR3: TGTGCCAGCAGTGTACTAGCGGGAGTGAACAATGAGCAGTTCTTC. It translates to CASSVLAGVNNEQFF.

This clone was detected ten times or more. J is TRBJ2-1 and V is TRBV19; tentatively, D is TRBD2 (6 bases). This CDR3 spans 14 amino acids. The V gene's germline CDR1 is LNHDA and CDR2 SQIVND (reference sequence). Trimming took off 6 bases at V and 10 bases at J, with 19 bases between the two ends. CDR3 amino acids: CASRYRGEGPEQFF. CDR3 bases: TGTGCCAGTAGGTACCGCGGGGAAGGGCCGGAGCAGTTCTTC.

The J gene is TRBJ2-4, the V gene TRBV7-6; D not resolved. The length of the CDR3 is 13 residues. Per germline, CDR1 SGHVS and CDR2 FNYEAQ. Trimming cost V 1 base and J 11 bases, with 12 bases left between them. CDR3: CASSLGGIGVQYF. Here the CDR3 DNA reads TGTGCCAGCAGCTTAGGCGGAATTGGTGTTCAGTACTTC.

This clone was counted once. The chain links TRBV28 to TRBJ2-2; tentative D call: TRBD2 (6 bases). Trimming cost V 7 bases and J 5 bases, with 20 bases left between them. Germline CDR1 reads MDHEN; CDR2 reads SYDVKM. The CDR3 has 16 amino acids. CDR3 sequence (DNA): TGTGCCAGCACCGAACCGGGACTGCAGCATACCGGGGAGCTGTTTTTT. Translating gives CASTEPGLQHTGELFF.

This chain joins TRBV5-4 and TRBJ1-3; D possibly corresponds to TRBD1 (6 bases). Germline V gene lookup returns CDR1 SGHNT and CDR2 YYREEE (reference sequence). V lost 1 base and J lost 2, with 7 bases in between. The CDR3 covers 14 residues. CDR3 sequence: CASSLPGAGNTIYF. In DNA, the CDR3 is TGTGCCAGCAGCTTGCCAGGGGCTGGAAACACCATATATTTT.

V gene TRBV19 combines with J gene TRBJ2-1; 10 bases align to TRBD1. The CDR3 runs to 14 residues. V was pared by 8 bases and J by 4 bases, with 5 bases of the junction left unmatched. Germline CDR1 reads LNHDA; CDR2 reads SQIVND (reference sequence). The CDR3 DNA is TGTGCCAGTCGTCGGGACAGGGGATACAATGAGCAGTTCTTC. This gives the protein CASRRDRGYNEQFF.

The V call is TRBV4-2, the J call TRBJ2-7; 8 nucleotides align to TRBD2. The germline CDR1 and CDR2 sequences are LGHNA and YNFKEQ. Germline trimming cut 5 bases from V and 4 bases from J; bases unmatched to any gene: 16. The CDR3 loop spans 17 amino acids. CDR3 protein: CASSAATGGTSGYEQYF. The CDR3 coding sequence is TGTGCCAGCAGCGCCGCAACCGGTGGAACTAGCGGTTACGAGCAGTACTTC.

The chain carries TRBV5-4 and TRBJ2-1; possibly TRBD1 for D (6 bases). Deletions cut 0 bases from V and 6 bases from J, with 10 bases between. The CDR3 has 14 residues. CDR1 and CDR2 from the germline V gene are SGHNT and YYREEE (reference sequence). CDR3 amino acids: CASSLVLGGNEQFF. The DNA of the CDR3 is TGTGCCAGCAGCTTGGTTCTAGGGGGCAATGAGCAGTTCTTC.

CDR3 loop: CASSFGLAETYEQYF. The CDR3 nucleotides read TGTGCCAGCAGCTTCGGACTAGCGGAAACCTACGAGCAGTACTTC. The J gene is TRBJ2-7, the V gene TRBV11-2; TRBD2 aligns across 10 bases. Germline CDR1 SGHAT, CDR2 FQNNGV. This CDR3 region has 15 residues. The trim removed 3 bases at V and 2 bases at J, leaving 4 bases unmatched.

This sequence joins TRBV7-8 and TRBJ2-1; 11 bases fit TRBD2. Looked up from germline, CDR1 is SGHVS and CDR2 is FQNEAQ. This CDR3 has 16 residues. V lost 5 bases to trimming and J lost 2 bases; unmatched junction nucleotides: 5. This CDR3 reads CASSPQLAGAYNEQFF. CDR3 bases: TGTGCCAGCAGCCCACAACTAGCGGGAGCCTACAATGAGCAGTTCTTC.

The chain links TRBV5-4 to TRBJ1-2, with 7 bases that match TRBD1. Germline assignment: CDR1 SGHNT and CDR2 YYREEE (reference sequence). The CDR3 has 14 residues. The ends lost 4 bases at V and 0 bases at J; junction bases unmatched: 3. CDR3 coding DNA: TGTGCCAGCAGCGGCGGGACAGCTAACTATGGCTACACCTTC. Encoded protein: CASSGGTANYGYTF.

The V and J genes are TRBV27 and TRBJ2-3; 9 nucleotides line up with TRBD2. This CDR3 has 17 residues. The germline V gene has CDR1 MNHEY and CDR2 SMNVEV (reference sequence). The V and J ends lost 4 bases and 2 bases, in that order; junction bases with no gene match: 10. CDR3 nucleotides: TGTGCCAGCAGTTCCCACCGACTAGCGGTGACCACAGATACGCAGTATTTT. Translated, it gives CASSSHRLAVTTDTQYF.

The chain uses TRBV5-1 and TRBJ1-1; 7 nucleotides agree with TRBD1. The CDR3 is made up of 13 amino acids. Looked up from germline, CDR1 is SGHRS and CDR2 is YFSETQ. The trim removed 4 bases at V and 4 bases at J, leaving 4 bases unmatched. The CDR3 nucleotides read TGCGCCAGCAGCCTCACAGGGGTCACTGAAGCTTTCTTT. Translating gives CASSLTGVTEAFF.

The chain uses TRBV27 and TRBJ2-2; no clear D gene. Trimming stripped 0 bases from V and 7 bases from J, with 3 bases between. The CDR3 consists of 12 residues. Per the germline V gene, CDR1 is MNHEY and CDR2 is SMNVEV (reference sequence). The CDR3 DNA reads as TGTGCCAGCAGTTTATCGAGCGGGGAGCTGTTTTTT. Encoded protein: CASSLSSGELFF.

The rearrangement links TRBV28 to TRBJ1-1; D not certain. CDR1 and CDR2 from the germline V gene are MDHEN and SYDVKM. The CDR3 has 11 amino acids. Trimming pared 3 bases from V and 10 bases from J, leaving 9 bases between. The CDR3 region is CASSFLGPAFF. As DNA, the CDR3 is TGTGCCAGCAGTTTTCTGGGCCCAGCTTTCTTT.